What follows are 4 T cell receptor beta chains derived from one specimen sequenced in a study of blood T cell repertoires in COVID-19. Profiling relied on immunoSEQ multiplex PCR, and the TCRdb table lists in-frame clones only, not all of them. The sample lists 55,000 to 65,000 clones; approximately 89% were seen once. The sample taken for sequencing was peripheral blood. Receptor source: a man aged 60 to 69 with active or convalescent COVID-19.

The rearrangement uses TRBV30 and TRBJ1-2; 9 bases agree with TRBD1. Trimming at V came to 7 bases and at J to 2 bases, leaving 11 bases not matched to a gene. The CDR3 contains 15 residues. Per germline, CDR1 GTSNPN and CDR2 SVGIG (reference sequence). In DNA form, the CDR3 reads TGTGCCTCTACAATAGGACAGGGGATCAACTATGGCTACACCTTC. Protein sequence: CASTIGQGINYGYTF.

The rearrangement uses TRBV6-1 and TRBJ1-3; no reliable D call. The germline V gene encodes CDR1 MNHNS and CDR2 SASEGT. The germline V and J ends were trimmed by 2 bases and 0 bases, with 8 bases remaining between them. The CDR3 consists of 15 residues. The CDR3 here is CASSEFPVSGNTIYF. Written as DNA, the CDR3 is TGTGCCAGCAGTGAATTCCCGGTCTCTGGAAACACCATATATTTT.

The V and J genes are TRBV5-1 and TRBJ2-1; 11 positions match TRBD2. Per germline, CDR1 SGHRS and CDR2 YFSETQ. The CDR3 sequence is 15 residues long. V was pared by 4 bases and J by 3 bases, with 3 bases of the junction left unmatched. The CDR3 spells CASSRLAGYYNEQFF. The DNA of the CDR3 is TGCGCCAGCAGCCGACTAGCGGGATACTACAATGAGCAGTTCTTC.

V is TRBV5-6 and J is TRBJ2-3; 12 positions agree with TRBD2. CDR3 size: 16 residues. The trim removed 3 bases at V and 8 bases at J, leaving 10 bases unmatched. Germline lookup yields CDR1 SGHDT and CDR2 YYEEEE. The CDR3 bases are TGTGCCAGCAGCTCCCGGACTAGCGGGGTCTTTGGTACGCAGTATTTT. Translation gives CASSSRTSGVFGTQYF.